These 27 T cell receptor beta chains originate from one sample sequenced in a study of T cell changes during pregnancy in multiple sclerosis. Sequencing was performed with immunoSEQ multiplex PCR; in TCRdb, only in-frame clones are kept and a portion is missing. The data show some 21,000 clones, with 85% to 90% seen just once and roughly 5.5% held by the top ten. The material was CD8+ T cells from peripheral blood mononuclear cells, obtained in the second trimester of pregnancy. Receptors were obtained from a female donor in good health, enrolled as a control in a pregnancy study.

This chain uses TRBV27 with TRBJ1-1; D call uncertain. The length of the CDR3 is 13 residues. CDR1 MNHEY and CDR2 SMNVEV come from the germline V gene (reference sequence). The germline V and J ends were trimmed by 4 bases and 4 bases, with 10 bases remaining between them. As DNA, the CDR3 is TGTGCCAGCAGTTGGGCGGGCGGCACTGAAGCTTTCTTT. This encodes CASSWAGGTEAFF.

The chain joins TRBV5-1 to TRBJ1-1, with TRBD1 matching 7 bases. Trimming at V came to 4 bases and at J to 8 bases, leaving 5 bases not matched to a gene. Germline-derived CDR1 and CDR2 are SGHRS and YFSETQ. The CDR3 is 12 amino acids. In nucleotides, the CDR3 is TGCGCCAGCAGCGCGACAGGGCCAGAAGCTTTCTTT. Protein product: CASSATGPEAFF.

V and J are TRBV9 and TRBJ2-3; D may be TRBD1 (6 bases). The V gene lost 2 bases and the J gene lost 0 bases, with 13 bases spanning the gap. The CDR3 length is 16 residues. Germline V gives CDR1 SGDLS, CDR2 YYNGEE. CDR3 sequence (DNA): TGTGCCAGCAGCGTTTCTGGGGGCGCGAGCACAGATACGCAGTATTTT. Its protein is CASSVSGGASTDTQYF.

The chain links TRBV6-5 to TRBJ1-4; 7 nucleotides agree with TRBD1. This CDR3 is 14 amino acids long. The V and J ends lost 5 bases and 7 bases, in that order; junction bases with no gene match: 7. From germline, CDR1 is MNHEY and CDR2 SVGAGI. CDR3: CASSITGEAEKLFF. CDR3 sequence (DNA): TGTGCCAGCAGTATTACAGGGGAGGCTGAAAAACTGTTTTTT.

V gene TRBV28 combines with J gene TRBJ2-2; maybe TRBD1 (6 bases). This CDR3 is 15 amino acids long. Germline V gene lookup returns CDR1 MDHEN and CDR2 SYDVKM. V dropped 6 bases and J dropped 2 bases, with 13 bases sitting between them. CDR3 nucleotide sequence: TGTGCCAGCAGCCTCAACAGGGCTAACACCGGGGAGCTGTTTTTT. Residues: CASSLNRANTGELFF. Full variable domain (rest looked up from reference TRBV28 and TRBJ2-2): DVKVTQSSRYLVKRTGEKVFLECVQDMDHENMFWYRQDPGLGLRLIYFSYDVKMKEKGDIPEGYSVSREKKERFSLILESASTNQTSMYLCASSLNRANTGELFFGEGSRLTVL.

V usage is TRBV9 and J usage is TRBJ2-1; 8 bases map to TRBD2. The ends lost 3 bases at V and 8 bases at J; junction bases unmatched: 7. Germline V gene data show CDR1 as SGDLS and CDR2 as YYNGEE. The CDR3 has 14 amino acids. In nucleotides, the CDR3 is TGTGCCAGCAGCGAAAGCGGGAGAGTGGATGAGCAGTTCTTC. This codes for CASSESGRVDEQFF.

This chain connects TRBV7-9 to TRBJ2-5; 8 positions agree with TRBD2. CDR3 length equals 15 residues. Germline loops: CDR1 SEHNR, CDR2 FQNEAQ (reference sequence). The J segment lost 2 bases and the V segment lost 0 bases, leaving 2 bases of the junction unmatched. The CDR3 coding sequence is TGTGCCAGCAGCTTAGCGGTAGCGGGGCAAGAGACCCAGTACTTC. Translation gives CASSLAVAGQETQYF. The variable domain in full, with the rest retrieved from reference TRBV7-9 and TRBJ2-5, is DTGVSQNPRHKITKRGQNVTFRCDPISEHNRLYWYRQTLGQGPEFLTYFQNEAQLEKSRLLSDRFSAERPKGSFSTLEIQRTEQGDSAMYLCASSLAVAGQETQYFGPGTRLLVL.

The chain joins TRBV6-5 to TRBJ1-5; D gene unclear. Germline assignment: CDR1 MNHEY and CDR2 SVGAGI. This CDR3 contains 15 residues. Trimming removed 6 bases at V and 0 bases at J, with 12 bases between. The DNA for the CDR3 is TGTGCCAGCAGACCGACACATTATAGCAATCAGCCCCAGCATTTT. It translates to CASRPTHYSNQPQHF.

The chain joins TRBV6-4 to TRBJ2-1; 9 bases match TRBD1. CDR3 length equals 14 residues. The V and J ends lost 3 bases and 6 bases, in that order; junction bases with no gene match: 3. Germline values: CDR1 MRHNA, CDR2 SNTAGT. The DNA for the CDR3 is TGTGCCAGCAGTGAAGGGACAGGGAGCAATGAGCAGTTCTTC. The encoded protein is CASSEGTGSNEQFF.

V and J are TRBV29-1 and TRBJ2-1, with TRBD2 matching 14 bases. The CDR3 loop spans 17 amino acids. Germline trimming cut 6 bases from V and 0 bases from J; bases unmatched to any gene: 7. The germline gives CDR1 SQVTM, CDR2 ANQGSEA. The CDR3 sequence is CSVSGLAGVSSYNEQFF. In DNA form, the CDR3 reads TGCAGCGTATCGGGACTAGCGGGAGTTAGCTCCTACAATGAGCAGTTCTTC.

In nucleotides, the CDR3 is TGTGCCAGCAGTGAAGGGGGGACAGCGAACACTGAAGCTTTCTTT. It encodes CASSEGGTANTEAFF. This chain uses TRBV6-1 with TRBJ1-1, with 7 bases aligning to TRBD1. V gave up 1 base and J gave up 1 base; unmatched junction bases: 3. The germline CDR1 and CDR2 sequences are MNHNS and SASEGT. The CDR3 contains 15 residues.

CDR3 sequence: CSVGQGNEQYF. The CDR3 DNA follows: TGCAGCGTGGGACAGGGAAACGAGCAGTACTTC. The chain couples TRBV29-1 to TRBJ2-7; 9 bases agree with TRBD1. The V segment lost 6 bases and the J segment 5 bases; nucleotides outside the gene matches: 2. The CDR3 extends over 11 amino acids. Germline lookup yields CDR1 SQVTM and CDR2 ANQGSEA.

This clone was counted a single time. A junction boundary mismatches the germline segment, possibly from a read error. Other nucleotide sequences in the sample specify the same CDR3. The chain carries TRBV27 and TRBJ2-5; 12 nucleotides agree with TRBD2. The CDR3 runs to 16 residues. CDR1 is MNHEY, CDR2 SMNVEV, per germline (reference sequence). The CDR3 loop is CASSLSASGGEETQYF. CDR3 in DNA: TGTGCCAGTAGTTTATCGGCTAGCGGGGGGGAAGAGACCCAGTACTTC.

The genes are TRBV7-9 and TRBJ2-1; D perhaps matches TRBD2 (5 bases). The CDR3 length is 16 residues. The germline V and J ends were trimmed by 5 bases and 0 bases, with 14 bases remaining between them. Germline V gene sequence: CDR1 SEHNR, CDR2 FQNEAQ (reference sequence). The CDR3 spells CASSPSLGSSYNEQFF. The CDR3 coding sequence is TGTGCCAGCAGCCCAAGTTTGGGGAGCTCCTACAATGAGCAGTTCTTC.

The chain has TRBV5-1 and TRBJ2-4, with 11 bases identical to TRBD1. The germline V gene has CDR1 SGHRS and CDR2 YFSETQ. This CDR3 has 15 amino acids. After removal of 4 bases from V and 6 bases from J, the junction contained 6 bases not matched to a gene. The CDR3 loop is CASSADRGRGNIQYF. CDR3 nucleotides: TGCGCCAGCAGCGCGGACAGGGGGCGAGGAAACATTCAGTACTTC.

V is TRBV27 and J is TRBJ1-1; D ambiguous. The CDR3 is 13 amino acids. The V gene lost 4 bases and the J gene lost 1 base, with 7 bases spanning the gap. In germline, CDR1 is MNHEY, CDR2 SMNVEV (reference sequence). CDR3 nucleotides: TGTGCCAGCAGTTCGTTACAGAACACTGAAGCTTTCTTT. It specifies CASSSLQNTEAFF.

This chain uses TRBV2 with TRBJ2-3; 9 nucleotides line up with TRBD2. The V gene end was trimmed by 4 bases and the J gene end by 6 bases; junction bases not matched to a gene: 11. The CDR3 runs 16 residues. CDR1 SNHLY and CDR2 FYNNEI come from the germline V gene. The CDR3 sequence is CASSGGYRGRGDTQYF. The CDR3 DNA is TGTGCCAGCAGTGGAGGCTACCGCGGGAGGGGGGATACGCAGTATTTT.

This clone is categorized as medium-sized. This sequence joins TRBV7-2 and TRBJ1-3; D gene uncertain. Germline CDR1 SGHTA, CDR2 FQGNSA. This CDR3 has 14 residues. Trimming took 5 bases from V and 1 from J, leaving 9 bases between them. CDR3 loop: CASSLTGSGNTIYF. DNA of the CDR3: TGTGCCAGCAGCCTAACCGGGTCTGGAAACACCATATATTTT.

This chain connects TRBV11-2 to TRBJ2-4; D is undetermined. The length of the CDR3 is 12 residues. V was trimmed by 5 bases and J by 1 base, leaving 3 bases between them. In germline, CDR1 is SGHAT, CDR2 FQNNGV. CDR3 in DNA: TGTGCCAGCAGCCTGGCCAAAAACATTCAGTACTTC. Its protein is CASSLAKNIQYF.

This chain uses TRBV28 with TRBJ1-2; possibly TRBD1 for D (6 bases). From germline, CDR1 is MDHEN and CDR2 SYDVKM. The CDR3 runs 12 residues. Trimming left V 7 bases short and J 8 bases short, with 14 bases between. The CDR3 loop is CASTNTGLGYTF. The DNA of the CDR3 is TGTGCCAGCACCAACACAGGGCTGGGCTACACCTTC.

The V and J genes are TRBV7-9 and TRBJ1-6, with TRBD1 as a possible D gene (6 bases). Germline V CDR1 and CDR2: SEHNR, FQNEAQ (reference sequence). With 1 base removed from V and 9 bases from J, the gap between germline ends came to 13 bases. CDR3 size: 15 residues. The CDR3 loop reads CASSLVAGEGSPLHF. CDR3 sequence (DNA): TGTGCCAGCAGCTTAGTCGCAGGGGAAGGTTCACCCCTCCACTTT.

This clone was detected once. The chain has TRBV4-1 and TRBJ2-6; D remains unclear. The germline CDR1 and CDR2 sequences are MGHRA and YSYEKL. CDR3 length equals 16 residues. V dropped 2 bases and J dropped 1 base, with 9 bases sitting between them. As DNA, the CDR3 is TGCGCCAGCAGCCAAACGCCAACATCTGGGGCCAACGTCCTGACTTTC. The encoded protein is CASSQTPTSGANVLTF.

This chain links TRBV4-1 with TRBJ2-7, with TRBD2 matching over 9 bases. V gave up 4 bases and J gave up 3 bases; unmatched junction bases: 7. The germline V gene has CDR1 MGHRA and CDR2 YSYEKL. CDR3 length: 15 residues. The CDR3 spells CASSPIAGADYEQYF. As DNA, the CDR3 is TGCGCCAGCAGCCCAATAGCGGGGGCTGACTACGAGCAGTACTTC.

The CDR3 DNA is TGTGCCAGCCGCAGGTCAACCCATCCTGAAGCTTTCTTT. Translating gives CASRRSTHPEAFF. The chain recombines TRBV9 with TRBJ1-1; D is uncertain. CDR1 and CDR2 from the germline V gene are SGDLS and YYNGEE. This CDR3 comprises 13 residues. Trimming shortened V by 7 bases and J by 6 bases, and 16 bases separated the two germline ends.

This clone was seen a single time. The chain has TRBV27 and TRBJ1-4; possible D gene TRBD1, 6 bases. Per the germline V gene, CDR1 is MNHEY and CDR2 is SMNVEV (reference sequence). This CDR3 is built from 15 residues. The V end lost 0 bases, the J end lost 4 bases, and 9 bases lay between the germline ends. The CDR3 bases are TGTGCCAGCAGTTTATCAGGACAGAGTAATGAAAAACTGTTTTTT. Translating it yields CASSLSGQSNEKLFF. Using reference TRBV27 and TRBJ1-4 for the parts outside the CDR3, the full variable domain is EAQVTQNPRYLITVTGKKLTVTCSQNMNHEYMSWYRQDPGLGLRQIYYSMNVEVTDKGDVPEGYKVSRKEKRNFPLILESPSPNQTSLYFCASSLSGQSNEKLFFGSGTQLSVL.

The chain uses TRBV28 and TRBJ2-7; possible D gene TRBD2, 7 bases. Germline CDR1 MDHEN, CDR2 SYDVKM. V lost 8 bases and J lost 0, with 14 bases in between. The CDR3 spans 14 residues. CDR3 region: CASSRRGASYEQYF. The CDR3 DNA is TGTGCCAGCTCCCGCCGGGGGGCCTCCTACGAGCAGTACTTC.

The chain has TRBV15 and TRBJ2-5, with 8 bases fitting TRBD2. This CDR3 has 13 amino acids. Germline assignment: CDR1 LNHNV and CDR2 YYDKDF (reference sequence). V lost 5 bases and J lost 4; bases outside the gene matches: 3. The CDR3 DNA sequence: TGTGCCACCAGCCCAGGACTAGCAGAGACCCAGTACTTC. It yields the protein CATSPGLAETQYF.